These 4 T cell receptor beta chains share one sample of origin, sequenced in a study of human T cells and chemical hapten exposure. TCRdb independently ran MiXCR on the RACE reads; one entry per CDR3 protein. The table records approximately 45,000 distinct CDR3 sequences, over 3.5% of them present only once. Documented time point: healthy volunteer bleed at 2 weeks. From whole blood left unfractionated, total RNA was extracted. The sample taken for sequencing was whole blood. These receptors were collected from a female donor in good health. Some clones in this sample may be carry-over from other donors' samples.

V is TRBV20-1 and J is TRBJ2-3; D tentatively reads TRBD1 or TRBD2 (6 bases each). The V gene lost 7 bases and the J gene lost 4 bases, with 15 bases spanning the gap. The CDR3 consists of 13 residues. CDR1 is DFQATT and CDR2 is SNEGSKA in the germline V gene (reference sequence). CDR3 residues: CSGKRGRSDTQYF. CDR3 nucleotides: TGCAGTGGGAAACGGGGGCGGTCAGATACGCAGTATTTT.

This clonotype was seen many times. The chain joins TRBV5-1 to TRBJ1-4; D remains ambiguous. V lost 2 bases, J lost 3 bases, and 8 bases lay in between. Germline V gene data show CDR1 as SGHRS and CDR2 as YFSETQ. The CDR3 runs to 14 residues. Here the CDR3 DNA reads TGCGCCAGCAGCTTTTGGGGAGCTAATGAAAAACTGTTTTTT. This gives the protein CASSFWGANEKLFF.

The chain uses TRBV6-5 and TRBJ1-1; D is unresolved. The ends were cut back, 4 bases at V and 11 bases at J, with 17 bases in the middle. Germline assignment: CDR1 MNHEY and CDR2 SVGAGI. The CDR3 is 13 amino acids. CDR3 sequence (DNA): TGTGCCAGCAGTTCGGCTGCGAGGCTGGGTGCTTTCTTT. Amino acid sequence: CASSSAARLGAFF.

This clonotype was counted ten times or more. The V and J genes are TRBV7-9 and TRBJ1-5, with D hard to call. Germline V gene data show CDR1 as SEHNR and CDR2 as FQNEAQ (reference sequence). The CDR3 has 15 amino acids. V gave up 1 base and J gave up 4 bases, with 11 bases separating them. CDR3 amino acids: CASSLVGGRNQPQHF. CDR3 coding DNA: TGTGCCAGCAGCTTAGTAGGTGGGCGGAATCAGCCCCAGCATTTT.